The rows below give T cell receptor beta chains drawn from one sample of a study of T cell changes during pregnancy in multiple sclerosis. Only in-frame clones appear in the TCRdb table, and some are missing; sequencing was by immunoSEQ multiplex PCR. The table includes under 130,000 clones, roughly 92% detected once. Sequencing was performed on peripheral blood, taken after pregnancy. All receptors come from a female donor with multiple sclerosis, enrolled in a pregnancy study. The CDR3 runs from the conserved cysteine through the conserved F or W. D genes are given only for firm matches. Clone size is stated in some rows and not others, as once, few, many or a class when expanded.

j_call | v_call | d_call | clone_size | cdr3_aa | cdr3_nt
TRBJ2-7 | TRBV7-9 | TRBD1 | once | CASSSKRDRSYEQYF | TGTGCCAGCAGCTCGAAACGGGACAGATCCTACGAGCAGTACTTC
TRBJ1-1 | TRBV27 | TRBD1 | few | CASSLSKGGIEAFF | TGTGCCAGCAGTTTATCGAAAGGGGGCATTGAAGCTTTCTTT
TRBJ1-1 | TRBV2 | . | . | CASSNPWLNTEAFF | TGTGCCAGCAGCAACCCTTGGCTGAACACTGAAGCTTTCTTT
TRBJ1-1 | TRBV7-3 | . | . | CASSLGGGFTEAFF | TGTGCCAGCAGCCTGGGAGGAGGGTTCACTGAAGCTTTCTTT
TRBJ2-3 | TRBV10-2 | TRBD2 | . | CASSNLAGSTDTQYF | TGCGCCAGCAGCAACCTAGCGGGGAGCACAGATACGCAGTATTTT
TRBJ2-7 | TRBV11-2 | TRBD1 | . | CASSLPGQYAEQYF | TGTGCCAGCAGCTTACCGGGACAGTACGCCGAGCAGTACTTC
TRBJ2-6 | TRBV29-1 | . | . | CSVEDISGANVLTF | TGCAGCGTTGAGGACATCTCTGGGGCCAACGTCCTGACTTTC
TRBJ2-3 | TRBV5-1 | TRBD2 | . | CASSSGSGLAGSNTDTQYF | TGCGCCAGCAGCTCGGGATCCGGACTAGCGGGATCTAACACAGATACGCAGTATTTT
TRBJ2-2 | TRBV30 | . | . | CAWSVRAGLNTGELFF | TGTGCCTGGAGTGTAAGGGCGGGGCTAAACACCGGGGAGCTGTTTTTT
TRBJ2-1 | TRBV5-1 | TRBD2 | . | CASSLEPSGTYNEQFF | TGCGCCAGCAGCTTGGAGCCTAGCGGGACCTACAATGAGCAGTTCTTC
TRBJ2-7 | TRBV10-1 | TRBD1 | . | CASRPGTASYEQYF | TGCGCCAGCAGACCCGGGACAGCCTCCTACGAGCAGTACTTC
TRBJ1-3 | TRBV9 | TRBD1 | . | CASSVGDRCFSGNTIYF | TGTGCCAGCAGCGTTGGGGACAGGTGCTTCTCTGGAAACACCATATATTTT
TRBJ2-1 | TRBV5-4 | . | . | CASRPRGGEQFF | TGTGCCAGCAGACCTAGGGGTGGCGAGCAGTTCTTC
TRBJ2-3 | TRBV11-3 | TRBD1 | few | CASSSGTGFTDTQYF | TGTGCCAGCAGCAGCGGGACAGGGTTCACAGATACGCAGTATTTT
TRBJ2-2 | TRBV10-1 | . | . | CASSDGGLVNTGELFF | TGCGCCAGCAGTGATGGAGGACTGGTGAACACCGGGGAGCTGTTTTTT
TRBJ1-2 | TRBV10-3 | . | . | CAIRDQGVRGGYTF | TGTGCCATCAGGGACCAAGGGGTAAGGGGCGGCTACACCTTC
TRBJ2-7 | TRBV28 | TRBD2 | . | CASSPPGLGFGVSYEQYF | TGTGCCAGCAGCCCACCGGGACTAGGATTCGGAGTCTCCTACGAGCAGTACTTC
TRBJ2-7 | TRBV18 | . | . | CASSPTEDEQYF | TGTGCCAGCTCACCAACGGAGGACGAGCAGTACTTC
TRBJ2-5 | TRBV25-1 | TRBD1 | . | CASSASGTASVQETQYF | TGTGCCAGCAGTGCAAGTGGGACAGCCTCCGTCCAAGAGACCCAGTACTTC